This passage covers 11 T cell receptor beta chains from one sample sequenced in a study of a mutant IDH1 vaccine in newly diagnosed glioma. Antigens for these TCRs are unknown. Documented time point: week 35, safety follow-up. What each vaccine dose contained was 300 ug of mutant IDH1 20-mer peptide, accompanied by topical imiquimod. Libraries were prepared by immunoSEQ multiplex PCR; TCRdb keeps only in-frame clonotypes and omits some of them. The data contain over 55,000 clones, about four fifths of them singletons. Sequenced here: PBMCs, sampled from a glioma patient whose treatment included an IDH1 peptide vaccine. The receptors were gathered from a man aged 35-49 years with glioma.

The chain's CDR3 is CASSPPWTDTYEQYF. The CDR3 DNA reads TGTGCCAGCAGTCCCCCTTGGACAGATACCTACGAGCAGTACTTC. This sequence joins TRBV7-2 and TRBJ2-7; D might be TRBD1 (6 bases). Per germline, CDR1 SGHTA and CDR2 FQGNSA. V shed 6 bases and J shed 2 bases, with 17 bases lying between them. This CDR3 region has 15 residues.

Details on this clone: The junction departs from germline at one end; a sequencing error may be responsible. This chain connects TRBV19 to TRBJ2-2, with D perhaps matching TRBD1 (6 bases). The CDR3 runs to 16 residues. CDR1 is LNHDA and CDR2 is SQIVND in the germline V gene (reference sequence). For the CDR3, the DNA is TGTGCCAGTAGTTCCCGACGGCAGGGGAACACCCGGGAGCTGTTTTTT. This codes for CASSSRRQGNTRELFF.

The CDR3 region is CASKLTGDEQYF. The CDR3 DNA sequence: TGTGCCAGCAAACTGACAGGGGACGAGCAGTACTTC. This chain uses TRBV21-1 with TRBJ2-7; the listed D gene, TRBD1, was not tested against the DNA. TRBV21-1 is marked as a pseudogene. This CDR3 is 12 amino acids long.

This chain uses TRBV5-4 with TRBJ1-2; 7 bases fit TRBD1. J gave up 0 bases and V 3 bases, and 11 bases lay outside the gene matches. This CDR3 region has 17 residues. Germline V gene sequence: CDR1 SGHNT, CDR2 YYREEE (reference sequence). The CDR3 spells CASSSLTGPRTNYGYTF. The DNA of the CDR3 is TGTGCCAGCAGCTCCTTGACAGGGCCAAGAACTAACTATGGCTACACCTTC.

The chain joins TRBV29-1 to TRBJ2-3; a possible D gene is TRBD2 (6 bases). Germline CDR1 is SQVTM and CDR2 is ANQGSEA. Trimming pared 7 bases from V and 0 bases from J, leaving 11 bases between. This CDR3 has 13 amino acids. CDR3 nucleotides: TGCAGCGGCTGGGACTCCAGCACAGATACGCAGTATTTT. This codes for CSGWDSSTDTQYF.

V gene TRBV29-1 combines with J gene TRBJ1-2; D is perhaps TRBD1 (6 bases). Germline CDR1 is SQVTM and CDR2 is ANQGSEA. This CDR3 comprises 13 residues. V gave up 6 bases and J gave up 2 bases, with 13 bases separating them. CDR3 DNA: TGCAGCGTGGGGGGGCCCCAGAACTATGGCTACACCTTC. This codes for CSVGGPQNYGYTF.

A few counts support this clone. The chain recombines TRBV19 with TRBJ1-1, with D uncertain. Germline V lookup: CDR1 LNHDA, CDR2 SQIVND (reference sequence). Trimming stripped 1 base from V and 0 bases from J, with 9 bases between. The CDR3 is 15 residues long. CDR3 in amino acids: CASSIGGVMNTEAFF. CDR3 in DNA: TGTGCCAGTAGTATAGGGGGAGTAATGAACACTGAAGCTTTCTTT.

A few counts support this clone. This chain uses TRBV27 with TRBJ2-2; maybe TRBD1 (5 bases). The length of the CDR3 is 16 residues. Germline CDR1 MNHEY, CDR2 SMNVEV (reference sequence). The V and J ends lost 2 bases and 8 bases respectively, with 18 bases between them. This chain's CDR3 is CASSLTPAPRGGELFF. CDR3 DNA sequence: TGTGCCAGCAGTTTAACCCCAGCCCCAAGGGGAGGGGAGCTGTTTTTT.

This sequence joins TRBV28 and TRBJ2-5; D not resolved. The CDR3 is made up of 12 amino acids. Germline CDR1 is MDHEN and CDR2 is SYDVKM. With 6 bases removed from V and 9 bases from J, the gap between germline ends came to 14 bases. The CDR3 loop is CASSPSGRAQYF. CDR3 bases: TGTGCCAGCAGCCCGTCGGGTAGGGCCCAGTACTTC. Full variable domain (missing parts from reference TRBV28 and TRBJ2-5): DVKVTQSSRYLVKRTGEKVFLECVQDMDHENMFWYRQDPGLGLRLIYFSYDVKMKEKGDIPEGYSVSREKKERFSLILESASTNQTSMYLCASSPSGRAQYFGPGTRLLVL.

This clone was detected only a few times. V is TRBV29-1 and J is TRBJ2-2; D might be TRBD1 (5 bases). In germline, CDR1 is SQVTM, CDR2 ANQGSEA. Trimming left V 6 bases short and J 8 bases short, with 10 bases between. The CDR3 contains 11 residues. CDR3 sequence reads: CSVARQGELFF. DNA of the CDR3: TGCAGCGTAGCGAGACAGGGGGAGCTGTTTTTT.

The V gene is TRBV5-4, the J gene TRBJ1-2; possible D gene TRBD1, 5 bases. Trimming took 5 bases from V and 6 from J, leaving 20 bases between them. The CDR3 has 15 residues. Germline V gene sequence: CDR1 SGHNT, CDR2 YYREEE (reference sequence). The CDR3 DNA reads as TGTGCCAGCAGTCCTAGGGCAGGGCAACCCCATGGCTACACCTTC. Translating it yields CASSPRAGQPHGYTF.